This T cell receptor beta chain originates from a study of blood T cell repertoires in COVID-19. Assignments of participants to cohorts depended upon their own reported clinical history. Recovery among Cohort 3 donors was established by two negative PCRs, clearance, or symptom resolution. Clones were read by immunoSEQ multiplex PCR, and TCRdb kept only the in-frame ones, dropping some. The repertoire holds 150,000 to 200,000 clones, with about 88% as singletons. The receptor was derived from a woman younger than 35 who had recovered from COVID-19. The sample comprised PBMCs or T cells enriched from blood (not recorded which).

CDR3 nucleotides: TGTGCCAGCAGCCCAACGCAAGCGGGAGTGCCCCCCGCTAGCACAGATACGCAGTATTTT. It codes for CASSPTQAGVPPASTDTQYF. The rearrangement uses TRBV3-1 (or the pseudogene TRBV3-2) and TRBJ2-3, with 8 bases fitting TRBD2. Germline V gene sequence: CDR1 LGHDT, CDR2 YNNKEL (reference sequence). V trimming: 4 bases; J trimming: 0 bases; junction bases outside the gene matches: 18. The CDR3 covers 20 residues.